This T cell receptor (beta chain) was identified during a study of CXCR3-negative and CXCR3-positive naive CD8 T cells. Note on this clonotype: Antigen specificity is unknown.

Germline lookup yields CDR1 MNHEY and CDR2 SVGEGT. The CDR3 totals 13 residues. UMI-labeled TRB cDNA libraries were prepared by 5' RACE. TCRdb reprocessed the 5' RACE reads; each CDR3 protein has one entry and no DNA is given. The sample includes tens of thousands of distinct CDR3 sequences. Study-level findings and limits: Because surface CD5 did not distinguish the naive subsets, TCR strength was inferred from TRB CDR3 properties.

The sequence was obtained from a human donor in good health. Some clones in this sample may be carry-over from other donors' samples. This sequence joins TRBV6-2 or TRBV6-3 and TRBJ2-7; TCRdb lists TRBD2, though no DNA is available to test this call. Input material: memory CD8+ T cells from blood. The CDR3: CASKKPGTSDGYF.